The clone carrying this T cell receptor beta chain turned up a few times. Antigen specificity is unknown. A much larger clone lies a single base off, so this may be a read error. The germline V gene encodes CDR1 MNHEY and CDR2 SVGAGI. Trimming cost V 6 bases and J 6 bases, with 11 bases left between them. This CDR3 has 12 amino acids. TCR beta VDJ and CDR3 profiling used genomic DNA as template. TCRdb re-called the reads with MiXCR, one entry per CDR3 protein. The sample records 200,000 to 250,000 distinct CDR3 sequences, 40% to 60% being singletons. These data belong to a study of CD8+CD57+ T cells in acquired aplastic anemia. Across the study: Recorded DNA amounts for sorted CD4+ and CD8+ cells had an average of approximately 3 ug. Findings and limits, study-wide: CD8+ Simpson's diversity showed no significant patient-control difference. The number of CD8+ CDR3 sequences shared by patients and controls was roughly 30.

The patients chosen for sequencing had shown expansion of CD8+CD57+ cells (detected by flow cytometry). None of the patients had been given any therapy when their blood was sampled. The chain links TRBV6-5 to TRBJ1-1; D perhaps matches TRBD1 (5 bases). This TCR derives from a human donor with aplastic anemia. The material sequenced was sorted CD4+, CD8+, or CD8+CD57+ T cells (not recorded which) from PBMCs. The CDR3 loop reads CASRTGEAEAFF. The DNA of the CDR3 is TGTGCCAGCAGGACGGGGGAAGCTGAAGCTTTCTTT.